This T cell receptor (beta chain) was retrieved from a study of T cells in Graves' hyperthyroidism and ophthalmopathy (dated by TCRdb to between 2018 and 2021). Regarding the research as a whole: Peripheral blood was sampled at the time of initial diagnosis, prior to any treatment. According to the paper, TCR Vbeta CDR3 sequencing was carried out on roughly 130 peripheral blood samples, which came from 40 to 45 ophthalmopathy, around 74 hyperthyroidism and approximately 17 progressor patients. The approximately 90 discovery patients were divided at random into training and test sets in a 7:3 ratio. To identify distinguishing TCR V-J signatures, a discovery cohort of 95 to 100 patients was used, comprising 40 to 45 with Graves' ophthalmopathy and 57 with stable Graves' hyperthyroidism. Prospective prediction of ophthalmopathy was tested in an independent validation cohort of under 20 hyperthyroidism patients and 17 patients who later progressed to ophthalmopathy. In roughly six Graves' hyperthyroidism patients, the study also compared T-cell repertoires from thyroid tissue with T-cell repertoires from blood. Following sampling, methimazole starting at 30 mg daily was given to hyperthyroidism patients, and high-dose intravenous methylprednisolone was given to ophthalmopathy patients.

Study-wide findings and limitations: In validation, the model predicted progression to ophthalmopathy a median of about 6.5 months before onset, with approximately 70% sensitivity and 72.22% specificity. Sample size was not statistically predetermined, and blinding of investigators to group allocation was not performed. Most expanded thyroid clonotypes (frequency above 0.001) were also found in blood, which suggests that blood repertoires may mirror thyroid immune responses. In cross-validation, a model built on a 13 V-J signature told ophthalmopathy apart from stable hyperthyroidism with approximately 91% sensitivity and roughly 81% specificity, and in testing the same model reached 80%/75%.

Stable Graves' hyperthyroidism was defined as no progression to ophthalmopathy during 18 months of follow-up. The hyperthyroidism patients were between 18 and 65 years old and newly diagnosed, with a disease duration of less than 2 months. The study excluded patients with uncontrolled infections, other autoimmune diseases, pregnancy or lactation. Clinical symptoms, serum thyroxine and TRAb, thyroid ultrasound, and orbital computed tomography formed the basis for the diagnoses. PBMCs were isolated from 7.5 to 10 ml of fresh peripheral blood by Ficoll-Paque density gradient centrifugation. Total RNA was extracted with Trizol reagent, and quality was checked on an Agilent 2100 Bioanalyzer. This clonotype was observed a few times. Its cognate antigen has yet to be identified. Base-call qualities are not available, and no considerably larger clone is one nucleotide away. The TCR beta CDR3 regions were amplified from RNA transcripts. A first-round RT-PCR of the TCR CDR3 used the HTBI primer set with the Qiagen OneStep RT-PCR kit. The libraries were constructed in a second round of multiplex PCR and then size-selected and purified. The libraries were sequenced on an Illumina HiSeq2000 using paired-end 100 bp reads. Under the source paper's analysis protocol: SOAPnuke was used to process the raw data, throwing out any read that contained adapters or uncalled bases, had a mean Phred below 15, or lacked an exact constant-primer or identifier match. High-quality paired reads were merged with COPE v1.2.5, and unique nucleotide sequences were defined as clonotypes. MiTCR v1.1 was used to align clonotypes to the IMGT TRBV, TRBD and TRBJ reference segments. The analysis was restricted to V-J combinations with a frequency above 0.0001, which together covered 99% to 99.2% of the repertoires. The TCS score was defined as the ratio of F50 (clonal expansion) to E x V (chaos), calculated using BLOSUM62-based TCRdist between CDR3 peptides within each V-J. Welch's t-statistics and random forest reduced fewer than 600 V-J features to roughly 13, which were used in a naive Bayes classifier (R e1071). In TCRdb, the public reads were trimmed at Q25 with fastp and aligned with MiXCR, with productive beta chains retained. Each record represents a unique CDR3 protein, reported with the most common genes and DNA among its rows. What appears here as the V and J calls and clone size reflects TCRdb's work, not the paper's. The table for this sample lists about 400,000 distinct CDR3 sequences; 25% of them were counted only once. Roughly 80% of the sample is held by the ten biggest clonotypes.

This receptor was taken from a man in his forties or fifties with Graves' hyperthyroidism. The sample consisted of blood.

Read as DNA, the sequence is TGTGCCCTCGAGGAAGGGGGTCCGACTGAAGCTTTCTTT. Its amino acids are CALEEGGPTEAFF. The chain links TRBV30 with TRBJ1-1; the D segment could be TRBD1, given 6 matching bases. The CDR3 runs 13 residues from the cysteine to the phenylalanine. The CDR3 DNA has 39 bases and is translated from base 1. CDR1 GTSNPN and CDR2 SVGIG were looked up in the germline V gene (reference sequence). V and J are truncated by 8 bases and 5 bases respectively, leaving an intervening sequence of 18 bases.